A selection of T cell receptor beta chains follows, all from one sample in a study of CD8 T cells in Susac syndrome. TCRdb used MiXCR to reprocess the immunoSEQ multiplex PCR reads, holding one entry per CDR3 protein. The data contain about 80,000 distinct CDR3 sequences, about 94% of them seen just once; the ten biggest clones take up roughly 0.26%. The sample consisted of CD8+ T cells from PBMCs. The receptors were sampled from a human donor in good health. CDR3s include the opening cysteine and the closing phenylalanine or tryptophan. Fields, in order: D gene, CDR3 length, J gene, V gene, clone size, CDR3 protein, CDR3 DNA. D genes are given only for firm matches. Part of the rows lack a size; the others show once, few, many or a class for expanded clones.

d_call: -
cdr3_length: 13
j_call: TRBJ1-5
v_call: TRBV27
clone_size: -
cdr3_aa: CASGGVSNQPQHF
cdr3_nt: TGTGCCAGCGGAGGGGTGAGCAATCAGCCCCAGCATTTT

d_call: -
cdr3_length: 15
j_call: TRBJ2-1
v_call: TRBV12-3/TRBV12-4
clone_size: -
cdr3_aa: CASSLVGGSYNEQFF
cdr3_nt: TGTGCCAGCAGCCTGGTTGGGGGATCCTACAATGAGCAGTTCTTC

d_call: -
cdr3_length: 14
j_call: TRBJ1-5
v_call: TRBV20-1
clone_size: once
cdr3_aa: CSARQGFSNQPQHF
cdr3_nt: TGCAGTGCGCGACAAGGGTTTAGCAATCAGCCCCAGCATTTT

d_call: TRBD2
cdr3_length: 18
j_call: TRBJ2-2
v_call: TRBV3-1
clone_size: -
cdr3_aa: CASSRMALAGGGTGELFF
cdr3_nt: TGTGCCAGCAGCCGTATGGCACTAGCGGGAGGAGGTACCGGGGAGCTGTTTTTT

d_call: TRBD1
cdr3_length: 14
j_call: TRBJ1-1
v_call: TRBV5-5
clone_size: -
cdr3_aa: CASSQGQGVTEAFF
cdr3_nt: TGTGCCAGCAGTCAGGGACAGGGGGTCACTGAAGCTTTCTTT

d_call: -
cdr3_length: 14
j_call: TRBJ1-5
v_call: TRBV25-1
clone_size: -
cdr3_aa: CASSERNRDQPQHF
cdr3_nt: TGTGCCAGCAGTGAAAGAAACCGGGATCAGCCCCAGCATTTT

d_call: -
cdr3_length: 15
j_call: TRBJ2-1
v_call: TRBV12-3/TRBV12-4
clone_size: -
cdr3_aa: CASILGLSSYNEQFF
cdr3_nt: TGTGCCAGCATCCTCGGTTTGAGCTCCTACAATGAGCAGTTCTTC

d_call: TRBD1
cdr3_length: 15
j_call: TRBJ1-1
v_call: TRBV7-9
clone_size: -
cdr3_aa: CASSTTGSTNTEAFF
cdr3_nt: TGTGCCAGCAGTACGACAGGGAGTACGAACACTGAAGCTTTCTTT

d_call: TRBD1
cdr3_length: 15
j_call: TRBJ1-2
v_call: TRBV5-4
clone_size: -
cdr3_aa: CASSSVKGAGYGYTF
cdr3_nt: TGTGCCAGCAGCTCCGTAAAGGGGGCCGGCTATGGCTACACCTTC

d_call: -
cdr3_length: 13
j_call: TRBJ2-7
v_call: TRBV7-2
clone_size: -
cdr3_aa: CASSLAGTYEQYF
cdr3_nt: TGTGCCAGCAGCTTAGCAGGAACCTACGAGCAGTACTTC

d_call: -
cdr3_length: 13
j_call: TRBJ1-2
v_call: TRBV9
clone_size: -
cdr3_aa: CASSGHRGVGYTF
cdr3_nt: TGTGCCAGCAGCGGGCACCGAGGGGTTGGCTACACCTTC

d_call: -
cdr3_length: 13
j_call: TRBJ2-1
v_call: TRBV29-1
clone_size: -
cdr3_aa: CSVGLSSYNEQFF
cdr3_nt: TGCAGCGTTGGTCTGAGCTCCTACAATGAGCAGTTCTTC

d_call: TRBD2
cdr3_length: 17
j_call: TRBJ2-2
v_call: TRBV9
clone_size: once
cdr3_aa: CASSAPQLAVNTGELFF
cdr3_nt: TGTGCCAGCAGCGCACCCCAGCTAGCGGTGAACACCGGGGAGCTGTTTTTT

d_call: -
cdr3_length: 16
j_call: TRBJ2-1
v_call: TRBV14
clone_size: -
cdr3_aa: CASSQDRGQPYNEQFF
cdr3_nt: TGTGCCAGCAGCCAAGATAGAGGACAGCCATACAATGAGCAGTTCTTC

d_call: -
cdr3_length: 14
j_call: TRBJ2-3
v_call: TRBV6-1
clone_size: -
cdr3_aa: CASPHSAFPDTQYF
cdr3_nt: TGTGCCAGCCCGCATAGCGCTTTTCCAGATACGCAGTATTTT

d_call: TRBD1
cdr3_length: 14
j_call: TRBJ2-7
v_call: TRBV13
clone_size: -
cdr3_aa: CASSPGQGVYEQYF
cdr3_nt: TGTGCCAGCAGCCCTGGACAGGGAGTCTACGAGCAGTACTTC

d_call: -
cdr3_length: 16
j_call: TRBJ2-5
v_call: TRBV6-1
clone_size: -
cdr3_aa: CASTLRKWPNQETQYF
cdr3_nt: TGTGCCAGCACCCTAAGGAAGTGGCCGAACCAGGAGACCCAGTACTTC

d_call: -
cdr3_length: 13
j_call: TRBJ2-7
v_call: TRBV4-1
clone_size: -
cdr3_aa: CASSQDPRDEQYF
cdr3_nt: TGCGCCAGCAGCCAAGATCCGAGGGACGAGCAGTACTTC

d_call: -
cdr3_length: 15
j_call: TRBJ2-1
v_call: TRBV28
clone_size: -
cdr3_aa: CASRSKGDGYNEQFF
cdr3_nt: TGTGCCAGCAGAAGCAAGGGGGACGGCTACAATGAGCAGTTCTTC

d_call: TRBD1
cdr3_length: 14
j_call: TRBJ2-1
v_call: TRBV20-1
clone_size: -
cdr3_aa: CSARHFDRADEQFF
cdr3_nt: TGCAGTGCTCGCCACTTCGACAGGGCGGATGAGCAGTTCTTC

d_call: TRBD1
cdr3_length: 14
j_call: TRBJ2-1
v_call: TRBV9
clone_size: -
cdr3_aa: CASSESDRGDEQFF
cdr3_nt: TGTGCCAGCAGCGAGTCGGACAGGGGCGATGAGCAGTTCTTC

d_call: -
cdr3_length: 17
j_call: TRBJ2-7
v_call: TRBV27
clone_size: -
cdr3_aa: CASSLRFLGRSSYEQYF
cdr3_nt: TGTGCCAGCAGTTTACGGTTTTTAGGGAGGTCCTCCTACGAGCAGTACTTC

d_call: -
cdr3_length: 14
j_call: TRBJ1-1
v_call: TRBV27
clone_size: once
cdr3_aa: CASSLSGGPSEAFF
cdr3_nt: TGTGCCAGCAGTTTATCGGGAGGTCCCTCTGAAGCTTTCTTT

d_call: -
cdr3_length: 12
j_call: TRBJ2-7
v_call: TRBV27
clone_size: -
cdr3_aa: CASSSLWDEQYF
cdr3_nt: TGTGCCAGCAGTTCCCTTTGGGACGAGCAGTACTTC

d_call: -
cdr3_length: 17
j_call: TRBJ1-1
v_call: TRBV12-3/TRBV12-4
clone_size: -
cdr3_aa: CASSLVQTGTLRTEAFF
cdr3_nt: TGTGCCAGCAGTTTGGTCCAGACGGGAACGCTGAGGACTGAAGCTTTCTTT

d_call: -
cdr3_length: 12
j_call: TRBJ2-1
v_call: TRBV7-9
clone_size: -
cdr3_aa: CASSPDYNEQFF
cdr3_nt: TGTGCCAGCAGCCCCGACTACAATGAGCAGTTCTTC

d_call: TRBD2
cdr3_length: 15
j_call: TRBJ2-7
v_call: TRBV7-2
clone_size: -
cdr3_aa: CASSFTSGGAYEQYF
cdr3_nt: TGTGCCAGCAGCTTCACTAGCGGGGGAGCCTACGAGCAGTACTTC

d_call: TRBD1
cdr3_length: 14
j_call: TRBJ2-1
v_call: TRBV30
clone_size: -
cdr3_aa: CAWSSGTGDNEQFF
cdr3_nt: TGTGCCTGGAGCTCCGGGACAGGGGACAATGAGCAGTTCTTC

d_call: TRBD1
cdr3_length: 14
j_call: TRBJ2-7
v_call: TRBV9
clone_size: once
cdr3_aa: CASSSRDSHYEQYF
cdr3_nt: TGTGCCAGCAGCAGCCGGGACAGCCACTACGAGCAGTACTTC

d_call: -
cdr3_length: 15
j_call: TRBJ2-2
v_call: TRBV4-3
clone_size: -
cdr3_aa: CASSQESGSPGELFF
cdr3_nt: TGCGCCAGCAGCCAAGAATCCGGTTCCCCCGGGGAGCTGTTTTTT

d_call: TRBD2
cdr3_length: 14
j_call: TRBJ2-5
v_call: TRBV7-6
clone_size: -
cdr3_aa: CASSLGASGETQYF
cdr3_nt: TGTGCCAGCAGCTTAGGAGCTAGCGGGGAGACCCAGTACTTC

d_call: -
cdr3_length: 15
j_call: TRBJ1-1
v_call: TRBV15
clone_size: -
cdr3_aa: CATSVIRDRDTEAFF
cdr3_nt: TGTGCCACCAGCGTCATCAGGGACCGAGACACTGAAGCTTTCTTT

d_call: -
cdr3_length: 14
j_call: TRBJ1-5
v_call: TRBV28
clone_size: -
cdr3_aa: CASSPGTRNQPQHF
cdr3_nt: TGTGCCAGCAGCCCAGGGACAAGAAATCAGCCCCAGCATTTT